This T cell receptor beta chain was captured in a study of chemoradiotherapy in HPV16-positive cancers. Study-wide background: Candidate HPV-specific T-cell clones and common TCR motifs came from functional assays in a couple of HPV16-positive patients. Study findings and constraints: During treatment, candidate HPV-specific clones and E7-related motifs expanded in tumor. Better recurrence-free survival went with HPV-responsive T-cell expansion in HPV16-positive patients.

Notes on this clone: Its specificity is unknown.

TCRdb's copy holds only in-frame clones and misses some; the assay was immunoSEQ multiplex PCR. The sample contains around 3,500 clones, 80% to 95% of which appear only once. Source: blood, taken from a patient who underwent chemoradiotherapy. The receptor was isolated from a human donor with HPV-associated anogenital cancer.

The CDR3 coding sequence is TGTGCCAGCAGTGGCGGGACAGGGATCCGTGAAAAACTGTTTTTT. It yields the protein CASSGGTGIREKLFF. The chain recombines TRBV6-1 with TRBJ1-4; 9 positions agree with TRBD1. Unmatched junction bases numbered 7, after V lost 4 bases and J lost 7 bases. Germline V lookup: CDR1 MNHNS, CDR2 SASEGT. This CDR3 region has 15 residues.